This T cell receptor (beta chain) was identified in a study of cytomegalovirus exposure and HLA in healthy donors. The CDR3 spans 16 residues. The J segment lost 4 bases and the V segment lost 3 bases, leaving 9 bases of the junction unmatched. CDR1 and CDR2 (germline): MNHNS, SASEGT. TCRdb keeps only in-frame clones here, not all; method: immunoSEQ multiplex PCR. The sample has 130,000 or so clones; nearly 90% are singletons. The sequenced sample consisted of PBMCs. The TCR sequence derives from a man aged 25 to 45 in good health and CMV-seronegative. This chain connects TRBV6-1 to TRBJ1-5; TRBD1 matches 7 bases. CDR3 DNA sequence: TGTGCCAGCAGTGATCCCGACAGGGAGTGGAATCAGCCCCAGCATTTT. This gives the protein CASSDPDREWNQPQHF.